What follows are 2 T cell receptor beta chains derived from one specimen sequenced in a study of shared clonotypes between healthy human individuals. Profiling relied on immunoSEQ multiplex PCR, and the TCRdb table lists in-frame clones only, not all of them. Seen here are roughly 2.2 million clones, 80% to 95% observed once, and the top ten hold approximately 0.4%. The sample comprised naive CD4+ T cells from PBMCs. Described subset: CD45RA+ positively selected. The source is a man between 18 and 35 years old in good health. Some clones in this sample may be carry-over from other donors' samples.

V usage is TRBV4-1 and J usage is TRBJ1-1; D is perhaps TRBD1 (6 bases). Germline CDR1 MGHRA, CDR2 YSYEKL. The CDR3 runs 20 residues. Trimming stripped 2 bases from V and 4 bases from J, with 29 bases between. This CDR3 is CASSQPAGAQQRMVGTEAFF. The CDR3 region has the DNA TGCGCCAGCAGCCAACCAGCGGGGGCCCAACAAAGGATGGTTGGCACTGAAGCTTTCTTT.

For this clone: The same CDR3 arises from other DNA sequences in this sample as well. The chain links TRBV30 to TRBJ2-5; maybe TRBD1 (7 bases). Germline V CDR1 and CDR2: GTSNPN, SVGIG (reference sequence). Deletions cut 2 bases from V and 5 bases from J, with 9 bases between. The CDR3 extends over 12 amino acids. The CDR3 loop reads CAWSQGGETQYF. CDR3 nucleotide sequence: TGTGCCTGGAGTCAGGGGGGTGAGACCCAGTACTTC.